This T cell receptor beta chain was identified in a study of cytomegalovirus exposure and HLA in healthy donors. Study-level results: Further analysis was carried out later, and it showed several of the most significant clusters appearing linked to common viral pathogens. Researchers reported from a later analysis that most CMV-associated TCR beta chains appeared HLA-restricted.

Germline V gives CDR1 SEHNR, CDR2 FQNEAQ (reference sequence). The CDR3 extends over 16 amino acids. V gave up 5 bases and J gave up 1 base; unmatched junction bases: 7. The PCR employed 60 Vbeta primers together with 13 Jbeta primers. Per the original methods: Counted up in a later analysis, unique TCR beta chains came to some 80 million, with around 10 million shared. Some clones are missing from TCRdb's copy, which holds only in-frame ones; the method was immunoSEQ multiplex PCR. V, J and clone size were drawn from that table, and D and trimming were deduced from the DNA. The repertoire holds 90,000 to 120,000 clones, about 74% seen once, with 14% in the top ten. As regards this clone: Antigen: not known.

Source material: PBMCs. This chain links TRBV7-9 with TRBJ2-3, with 9 bases aligning to TRBD2. This TCR came from a woman between 40 and 50 years old in good health and CMV-seropositive. As DNA, the CDR3 is TGTGCCAGCAGCGCACCCCGCGGGGGGGGCACAGATACGCAGTATTTT. This gives the protein CASSAPRGGGTDTQYF.